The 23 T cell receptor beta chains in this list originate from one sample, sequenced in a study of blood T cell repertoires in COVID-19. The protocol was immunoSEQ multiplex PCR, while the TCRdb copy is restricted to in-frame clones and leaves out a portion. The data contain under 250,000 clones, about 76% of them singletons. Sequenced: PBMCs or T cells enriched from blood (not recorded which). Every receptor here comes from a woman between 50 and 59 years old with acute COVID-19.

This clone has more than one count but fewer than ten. This CDR3 is CASSLAPGRDYEQYF. CDR3 in DNA: TGTGCCAGCAGCTTAGCCCCAGGGAGGGACTACGAGCAGTACTTC. This chain links TRBV7-2 with TRBJ2-7, with TRBD2 identical over 7 bases. Germline loops: CDR1 SGHTA, CDR2 FQGNSA. The CDR3 is 15 amino acids. The ends lost 0 bases at V and 3 bases at J; junction bases unmatched: 5.

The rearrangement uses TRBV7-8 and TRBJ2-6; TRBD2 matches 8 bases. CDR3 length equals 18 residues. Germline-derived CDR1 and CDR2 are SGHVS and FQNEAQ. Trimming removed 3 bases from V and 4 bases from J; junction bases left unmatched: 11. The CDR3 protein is CASSFGGGRHPGANVLTF. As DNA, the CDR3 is TGTGCCAGCAGCTTCGGCGGGGGGCGGCATCCGGGGGCCAACGTCCTGACTTTC. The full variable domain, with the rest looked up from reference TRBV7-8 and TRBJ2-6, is GAGVSQSPRYKVAKRGQDVALRCDPISGHVSLFWYQQALGQGPEFLTYFQNEAQLDKSGLPSDRFFAERPEGSVSTLKIQRTQQEDSAVYLCASSFGGGRHPGANVLTFGAGSRLTVL.

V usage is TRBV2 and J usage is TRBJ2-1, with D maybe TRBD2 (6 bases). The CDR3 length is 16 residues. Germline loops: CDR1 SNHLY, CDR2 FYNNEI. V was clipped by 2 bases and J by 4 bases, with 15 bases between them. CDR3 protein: CASSESRGTGYNEQFF. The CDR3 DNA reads TGTGCCAGCAGTGAATCACGGGGGACTGGGTACAATGAGCAGTTCTTC.

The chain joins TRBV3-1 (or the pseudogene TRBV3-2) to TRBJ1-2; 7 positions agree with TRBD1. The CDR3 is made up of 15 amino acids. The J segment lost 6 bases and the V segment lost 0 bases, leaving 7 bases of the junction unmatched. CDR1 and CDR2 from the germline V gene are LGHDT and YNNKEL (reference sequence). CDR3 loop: CASSQDSNRGHGYTF. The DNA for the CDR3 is TGTGCCAGCAGCCAAGACTCGAACAGGGGACATGGCTACACCTTC.

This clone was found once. The CDR3 here is CASSPNRKRDTYEQYF. The CDR3 bases are TGTGCCAGCAGCCCAAATAGGAAGAGGGATACCTACGAGCAGTACTTC. The rearrangement uses TRBV7-6 and TRBJ2-7; D may be TRBD2 (5 bases). This CDR3 has 16 amino acids. Trimming pared 5 bases from V and 2 bases from J, leaving 19 bases between. Per the germline V gene, CDR1 is SGHVS and CDR2 is FNYEAQ.

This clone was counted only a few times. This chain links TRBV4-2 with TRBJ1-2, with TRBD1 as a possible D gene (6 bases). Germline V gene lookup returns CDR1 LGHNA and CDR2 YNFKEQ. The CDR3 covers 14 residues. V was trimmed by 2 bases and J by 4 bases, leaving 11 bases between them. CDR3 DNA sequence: TGTGCCAGCAGCCAAAACAGGGCGGCCTATGGCTACACCTTC. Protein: CASSQNRAAYGYTF.

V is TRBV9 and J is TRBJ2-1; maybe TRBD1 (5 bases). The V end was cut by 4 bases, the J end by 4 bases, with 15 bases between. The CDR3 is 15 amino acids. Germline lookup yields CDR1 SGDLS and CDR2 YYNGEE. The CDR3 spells CASSNSGNNYNEQFF. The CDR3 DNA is TGTGCCAGCAGCAACTCAGGGAACAATTACAATGAGCAGTTCTTC.

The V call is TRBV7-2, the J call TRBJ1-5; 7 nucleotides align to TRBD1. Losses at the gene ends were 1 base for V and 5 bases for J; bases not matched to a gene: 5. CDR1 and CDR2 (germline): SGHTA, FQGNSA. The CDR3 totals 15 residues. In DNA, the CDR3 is TGTGCCAGCAGCTTAGTCGGTGGGACAGATCAGCCCCAGCATTTT. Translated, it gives CASSLVGGTDQPQHF.

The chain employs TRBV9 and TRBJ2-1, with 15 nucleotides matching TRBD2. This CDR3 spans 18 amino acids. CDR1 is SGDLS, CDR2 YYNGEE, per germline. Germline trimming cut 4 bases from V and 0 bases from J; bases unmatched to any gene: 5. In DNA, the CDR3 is TGTGCCAGCAGCCGCGGACTAGCGGGGGGGAGCTCCTACAATGAGCAGTTCTTC. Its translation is CASSRGLAGGSSYNEQFF.

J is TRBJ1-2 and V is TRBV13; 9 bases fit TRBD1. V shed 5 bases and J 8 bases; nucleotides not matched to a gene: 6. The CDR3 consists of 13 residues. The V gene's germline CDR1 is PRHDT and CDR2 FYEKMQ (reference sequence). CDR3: CASSRTGVGGYTF. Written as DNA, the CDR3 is TGTGCCAGCAGCCGGACAGGGGTGGGAGGCTACACCTTC.

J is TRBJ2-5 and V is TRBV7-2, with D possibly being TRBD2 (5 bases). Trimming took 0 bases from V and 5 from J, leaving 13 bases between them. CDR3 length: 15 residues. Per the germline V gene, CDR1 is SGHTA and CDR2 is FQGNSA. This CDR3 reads CASSLAGLPSETQYF. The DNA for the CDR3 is TGTGCCAGCAGCTTAGCTGGACTGCCCTCGGAGACCCAGTACTTC. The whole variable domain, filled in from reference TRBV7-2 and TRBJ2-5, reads GAGVSQSPSNKVTEKGKDVELRCDPISGHTALYWYRQSLGQGLEFLIYFQGNSAPDKSGLPSDRFSAERTGGSVSTLTIQRTQQEDSAVYLCASSLAGLPSETQYFGPGTRLLVL.

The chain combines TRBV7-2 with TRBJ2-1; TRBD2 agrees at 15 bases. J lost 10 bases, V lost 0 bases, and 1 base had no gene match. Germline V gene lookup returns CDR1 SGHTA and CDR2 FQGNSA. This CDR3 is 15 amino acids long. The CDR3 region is CASSLAGLAGGEQFF. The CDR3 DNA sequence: TGTGCCAGCAGCTTAGCGGGACTAGCGGGGGGAGAGCAGTTCTTC.

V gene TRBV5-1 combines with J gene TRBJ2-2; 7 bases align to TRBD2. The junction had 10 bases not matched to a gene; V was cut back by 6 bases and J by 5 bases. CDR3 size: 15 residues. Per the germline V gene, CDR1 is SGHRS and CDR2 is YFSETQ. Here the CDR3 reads CASISGASGTGELFF. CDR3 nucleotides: TGCGCCAGCATAAGCGGGGCCTCGGGGACCGGGGAGCTGTTTTTT.

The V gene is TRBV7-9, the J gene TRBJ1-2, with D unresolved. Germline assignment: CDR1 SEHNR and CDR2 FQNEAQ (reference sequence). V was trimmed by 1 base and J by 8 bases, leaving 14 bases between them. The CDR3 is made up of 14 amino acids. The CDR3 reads CASSLDLGRKGYTF. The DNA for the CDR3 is TGTGCCAGCAGCTTAGACCTAGGGAGGAAAGGCTACACCTTC.

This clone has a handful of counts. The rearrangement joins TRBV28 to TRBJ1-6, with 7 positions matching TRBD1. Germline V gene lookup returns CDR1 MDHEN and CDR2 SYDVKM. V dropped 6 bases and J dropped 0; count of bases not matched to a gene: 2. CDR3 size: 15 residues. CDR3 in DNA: TGTGCCAGCAGGGGACAGAGCTCCTATAATTCACCCCTCCACTTT. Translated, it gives CASRGQSSYNSPLHF.

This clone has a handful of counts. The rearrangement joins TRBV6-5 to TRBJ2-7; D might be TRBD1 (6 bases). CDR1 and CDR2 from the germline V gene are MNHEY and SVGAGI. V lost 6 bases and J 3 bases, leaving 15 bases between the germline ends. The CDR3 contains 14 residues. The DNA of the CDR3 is TGTGCCAGCAGAGTTGGGGGCCCCCACTACGAGCAGTACTTC. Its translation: CASRVGGPHYEQYF.

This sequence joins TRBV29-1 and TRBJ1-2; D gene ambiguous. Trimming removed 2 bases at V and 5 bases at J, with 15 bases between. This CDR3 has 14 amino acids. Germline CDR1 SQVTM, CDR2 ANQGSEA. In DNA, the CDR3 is TGCAGCGTTGAAAAGTTCACGAAGCGGTATGGCTACACCTTC. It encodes CSVEKFTKRYGYTF.

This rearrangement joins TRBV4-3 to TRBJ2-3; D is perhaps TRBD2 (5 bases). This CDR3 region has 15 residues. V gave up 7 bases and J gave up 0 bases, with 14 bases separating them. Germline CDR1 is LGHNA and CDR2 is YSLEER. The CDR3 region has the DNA TGCGCCAGCACAATGGACTTATCTAGCACAGATACGCAGTATTTT. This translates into CASTMDLSSTDTQYF.

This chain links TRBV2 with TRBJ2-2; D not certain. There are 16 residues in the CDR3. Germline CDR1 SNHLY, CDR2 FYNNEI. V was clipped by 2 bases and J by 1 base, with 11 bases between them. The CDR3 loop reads CASSEIRPGNTGELFF. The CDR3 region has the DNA TGTGCCAGCAGTGAAATTCGTCCAGGGAACACCGGGGAGCTGTTTTTT.

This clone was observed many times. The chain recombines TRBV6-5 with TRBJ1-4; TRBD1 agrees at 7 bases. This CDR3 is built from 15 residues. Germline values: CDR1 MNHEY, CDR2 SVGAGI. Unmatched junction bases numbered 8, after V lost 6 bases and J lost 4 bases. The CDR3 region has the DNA TGTGCCAGCAGAGCAGGACAGGCCCATAATGAAAAACTGTTTTTT. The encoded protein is CASRAGQAHNEKLFF.

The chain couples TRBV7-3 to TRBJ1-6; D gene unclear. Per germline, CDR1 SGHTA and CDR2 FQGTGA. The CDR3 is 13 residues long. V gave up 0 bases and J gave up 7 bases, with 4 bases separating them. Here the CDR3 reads CASSLTENSPLHF. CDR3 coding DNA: TGTGCCAGCAGCTTAACGGAGAATTCACCCCTCCACTTT. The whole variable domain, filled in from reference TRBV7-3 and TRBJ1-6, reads GAGVSQTPSNKVTEKGKYVELRCDPISGHTALYWYRQSLGQGPEFLIYFQGTGAADDSGLPNDRFFAVRPEGSVSTLKIQRTERGDSAVYLCASSLTENSPLHFGNGTRLTVT.

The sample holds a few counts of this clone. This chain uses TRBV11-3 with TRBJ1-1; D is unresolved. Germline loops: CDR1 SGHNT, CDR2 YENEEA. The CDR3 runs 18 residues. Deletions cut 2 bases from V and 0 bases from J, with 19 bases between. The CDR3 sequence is CASSLNRFSTVMNTEAFF. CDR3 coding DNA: TGTGCCAGCAGCTTAAATCGATTTAGTACGGTCATGAACACTGAAGCTTTCTTT.

In DNA form, the CDR3 reads TGCAGTGCTAGTAGGGCAGGGGAGGGTTTATATCAGCCCCAGCATTTT. Residues: CSASRAGEGLYQPQHF. This rearrangement joins TRBV20-1 to TRBJ1-5; weak D call: TRBD1 (6 bases). With 3 bases removed from V and 5 bases from J, the gap between germline ends came to 20 bases. CDR1 DFQATT and CDR2 SNEGSKA come from the germline V gene (reference sequence). The CDR3 runs 16 residues.